Given below is one TCR beta chain in context. In germline, CDR1 is LGHDT, CDR2 YNNKEL (reference sequence). The CDR3 consists of 18 residues. V was clipped by 4 bases and J by 4 bases; unmatched bases: 9. These data are taken from a study of identical twins. MiXCR, applied by TCRdb to the 5' RACE reads, yields one record per CDR3 protein. The repertoire holds more than 650,000 distinct CDR3 sequences, with around 6% as singletons. The source is a man aged 18-30 years in good health. The J gene is TRBJ1-6, the V gene TRBV3-1; 11 bases are a match to TRBD1. The sequencing sample was made of naive T cells sorted from blood. Here the CDR3 DNA reads TGTGCCAGCAGCCCAGAGAAGGACAGGGGGCCTTATAATTCACCCCTCCACTTT. This gives the protein CASSPEKDRGPYNSPLHF.